The 14 T cell receptor beta chains listed next were all sequenced from one sample in a study of Graves' ophthalmopathy and Graves' hyperthyroidism. RNA transcripts were the template, and TCR beta CDR3 regions were amplified from them. A first-round RT-PCR used HTBI primers, followed by a second-round multiplex PCR. One entry per CDR3 protein, called by TCRdb with MiXCR from the multiplex PCR reads. The data contain about 1.2 million distinct CDR3 sequences, approximately 35% of them singletons. What was sequenced was peripheral blood or thyroid tissue (not recorded which). The receptors derive from an adult man with Graves' hyperthyroidism.

This clonotype came up many times. The V call is TRBV5-8, the J call TRBJ2-7; TRBD1 matches 9 bases. V was pared by 2 bases and J by 6 bases, with 3 bases of the junction left unmatched. Germline CDR1 and CDR2: SGHTS and YDEGEE. This CDR3 has 13 amino acids. The chain's CDR3 is CASSFWDRAEQYF. In DNA form, the CDR3 reads TGTGCCAGCAGCTTTTGGGACAGGGCCGAGCAGTACTTC.

V is TRBV7-9 and J is TRBJ2-2; tentatively, D is TRBD1 or TRBD2 (5 bases each). The CDR3 loop spans 17 amino acids. Germline V gene lookup returns CDR1 SEHNR and CDR2 FQNEAQ (reference sequence). Trimming took 4 bases from V and 4 from J, leaving 19 bases between them. The DNA of the CDR3 is TGTGCCAGCAGCTCGGGGCTGGACGGAGTAATCACCGGGGAGCTGTTTTTT. This sequence encodes CASSSGLDGVITGELFF.

J is TRBJ1-2 and V is TRBV10-3, with D possibly TRBD1 on 6 matching bases. CDR1 is ENHRY and CDR2 is SYGVKD in the germline V gene. The CDR3 loop spans 15 amino acids. V was cut by 5 bases and J by 4 bases, with 17 bases left in between. CDR3 sequence (DNA): TGTGCCATCAGTACGGGACAAGCGTCGAGCTATGGCTACACCTTC. It is translated as CAISTGQASSYGYTF.

This clonotype was detected ten times or more. The chain links TRBV10-3 to TRBJ1-5; possible D gene TRBD1, 5 bases. CDR3 length: 14 residues. With 6 bases removed from V and 4 bases from J, the gap between germline ends came to 13 bases. Per the germline V gene, CDR1 is ENHRY and CDR2 is SYGVKD. The CDR3 protein is CAIRAGGVNQPQHF. The CDR3 coding sequence is TGTGCCATCAGGGCCGGGGGGGTGAATCAGCCCCAGCATTTT.

V and J are TRBV7-9 and TRBJ2-5, with 9 bases identical to TRBD1. The DNA end is a closer match to TRBJ2-4, so the J assignment may be wrong. The CDR3 is made up of 14 amino acids. Germline V gives CDR1 SEHNR, CDR2 FQNEAQ (reference sequence). This CDR3 reads CASSYPGQGNIQYF. In DNA form, the CDR3 reads TGTGCCAGCAGCTATCCGGGACAGGGCAACATTCAGTACTTC.

This clonotype was observed a handful of times. A much larger clone differs from this one at a single base, so this may be a read error. The CDR3: CASSSGMEGRAFF. The CDR3, as DNA: TGTGCCAGCAGCTCCGGCATGGAGGGGAGAGCTTTCTTT. The chain employs TRBV7-9 and TRBJ1-1, with D possibly matching TRBD1 (5 bases). This CDR3 comprises 13 residues. The germline V and J ends were trimmed by 4 bases and 10 bases, with 16 bases remaining between them. Germline V CDR1 and CDR2: SEHNR, FQNEAQ (reference sequence).

This clonotype was picked up many times. The chain employs TRBV11-2 and TRBJ2-7; maybe TRBD1 (5 bases). In germline, CDR1 is SGHAT, CDR2 FQNNGV. Trimming took off 0 bases at V and 3 bases at J, with 9 bases between the two ends. This CDR3 contains 14 residues. The DNA for the CDR3 is TGTGCCAGCAGCTTAGATTCAGGGTTCTACGAGCAGTACTTC. This encodes CASSLDSGFYEQYF.

A few counts support this clonotype. This rearrangement joins TRBV12-3 or TRBV12-4 to TRBJ2-7; either TRBD1 or TRBD2 may fit D (5 bases each). The CDR3 runs 15 residues. Trimming took off 5 bases at V and 3 bases at J, with 17 bases between the two ends. The CDR3 loop reads CASSQSGGRFYEQYF. The CDR3 coding sequence is TGTGCCAGCAGTCAGTCTGGGGGACGGTTCTACGAGCAGTACTTC.

There are a few counts of this clonotype. V and J are TRBV24-1 and TRBJ2-5; the D is unclear. V shed 7 bases and J shed 5 bases, with 13 bases lying between them. The germline V gene encodes CDR1 KGHDR and CDR2 SFDVKD. CDR3 size: 13 residues. This CDR3 reads CATRGTGRETQYF. CDR3 nucleotides: TGTGCCACCAGAGGTACTGGCAGGGAGACCCAGTACTTC.

A few counts support this clonotype. The chain employs TRBV7-3 and TRBJ2-3; 8 bases map to TRBD1. With V trimmed by 4 bases and J by 1 base, 7 bases remained unmatched. CDR1 is SGHTA and CDR2 is FQGTGA in the germline V gene. This CDR3 comprises 16 residues. The CDR3 spells CASSSSSTGGTDTQYF. CDR3 DNA sequence: TGTGCCAGCAGCTCTAGTTCGACAGGGGGCACAGATACGCAGTATTTT.

This clonotype was detected many times. V is TRBV29-1 and J is TRBJ2-5, with a possible D match to TRBD1 (5 bases). This CDR3 has 14 residues. Between the trimmed V and J ends, which lost 0 bases and 1 base, there was a span of 9 bases. Germline V gene data show CDR1 as SQVTM and CDR2 as ANQGSEA. The CDR3 loop reads CSVEDRVFQETQYF. The CDR3 DNA is TGCAGCGTTGAAGACAGGGTGTTCCAAGAGACCCAGTACTTC.

The chain employs TRBV29-1 and TRBJ2-2; D may correspond to TRBD1 or TRBD2 (5 bases each). Trimming removed 4 bases from V and 6 bases from J, with 15 bases in between. The germline CDR1 and CDR2 sequences are SQVTM and ANQGSEA. The CDR3 loop spans 14 amino acids. Here the CDR3 reads CSVVGCWDPGELFF. CDR3 DNA sequence: TGCAGCGTTGTCGGTTGTTGGGACCCCGGGGAGCTGTTTTTT.

At least ten counts were recorded for this clonotype. The rearrangement links TRBV19 to TRBJ2-2; D is uncertain. CDR3 size: 15 residues. Germline V lookup: CDR1 LNHDA, CDR2 SQIVND (reference sequence). V gave up 3 bases and J gave up 1 base, with 9 bases separating them. Here the CDR3 DNA reads TGTGCCAGTAGTATTGAACAAGGGAACACCGGGGAGCTGTTTTTT. This codes for CASSIEQGNTGELFF.

Concerning this clonotype itself: A much larger clone lies a single base off, so this may be a read error. The chain employs TRBV5-6 and TRBJ1-1; possibly TRBD1 for D (5 bases). The CDR3 has 13 amino acids. Germline V gene sequence: CDR1 SGHDT, CDR2 YYEEEE. V was cut by 2 bases and J by 6 bases, with 11 bases left in between. The CDR3 loop reads CASSFGTLAEAFF. DNA of the CDR3: TGTGCCAGCAGCTTCGGGACCCTCGCTGAAGCTTTCTTT.